One sample yielded the 29 T cell receptor beta chains listed below, sequenced in a study of blood T cell repertoires in COVID-19. Produced via immunoSEQ multiplex PCR; TCRdb's table is partial and in-frame only. The repertoire has 250,000 to 350,000 clones, around 85% of them found once; the top ten carry 3.5% to 4.5%. The sequenced sample consisted of PBMCs or T cells enriched from blood (not recorded which). Receptor source: a woman aged 25 to 39 who had recovered from COVID-19.

The V gene is TRBV7-9, the J gene TRBJ1-1; D ambiguous. Trimming stripped 4 bases from V and 4 bases from J, with 25 bases between. CDR3 length: 18 residues. Germline V gene sequence: CDR1 SEHNR, CDR2 FQNEAQ (reference sequence). For the CDR3, the DNA is TGTGCCAGCAGCTCCGCGCGAGGTAACGGCCGAGCTGTCACTGAAGCTTTCTTT. This codes for CASSSARGNGRAVTEAFF.

V gene TRBV7-2 combines with J gene TRBJ2-1; 15 bases align to TRBD2. Germline CDR1 SGHTA, CDR2 FQGNSA. The CDR3 sequence is 16 residues long. V dropped 3 bases and J dropped 7; count of bases not matched to a gene: 4. CDR3 protein: CASSLGLAGGENEQFF. The CDR3 bases are TGTGCCAGCAGCTTGGGACTAGCGGGAGGTGAAAATGAGCAGTTCTTC.

This chain links TRBV27 with TRBJ2-1; D is uncertain. CDR3 length: 13 residues. V was shortened by 4 bases and J by 7 bases, with 11 bases between the two germline ends. Germline V lookup: CDR1 MNHEY, CDR2 SMNVEV (reference sequence). In DNA, the CDR3 is TGTGCCAGCAGTTCCTCGTGGCCTAATGAGCAGTTCTTC. Translating it yields CASSSSWPNEQFF.

The genes are TRBV5-6 and TRBJ1-2; D ambiguous. Trimming cost V 1 base and J 3 bases, with 7 bases left between them. This CDR3 has 13 residues. Germline V CDR1 and CDR2: SGHDT, YYEEEE. The CDR3 coding sequence is TGTGCCAGCAGCTTGAAACAGCACTATGGCTACACCTTC. Protein: CASSLKQHYGYTF.

This chain links TRBV7-9 with TRBJ1-1, with 7 bases lining up with TRBD1. CDR3 size: 15 residues. J gave up 1 base and V 5 bases, and 7 bases lay outside the gene matches. Germline CDR1 and CDR2: SEHNR and FQNEAQ (reference sequence). CDR3 sequence: CASSPHRGQNTEAFF. CDR3 nucleotide sequence: TGTGCCAGCAGCCCTCACAGGGGTCAGAACACTGAAGCTTTCTTT.

The gene calls are TRBV2 and TRBJ2-5; no clear D. CDR1 SNHLY and CDR2 FYNNEI come from the germline V gene. The ends were cut back, 6 bases at V and 4 bases at J, with 18 bases in the middle. CDR3 length: 15 amino acids. The CDR3 nucleotides are TGTGCCAGCAGCCCCAGGCAGGTCCAAGGAGAGACCCAGTACTTC. Amino acid sequence: CASSPRQVQGETQYF.

This clone was observed a handful of times. V usage is TRBV14 and J usage is TRBJ2-1; tentative D call: TRBD2 (6 bases). The CDR3 is 13 residues long. Germline assignment: CDR1 SGHDN and CDR2 FVKESK. The V and J ends lost 8 bases and 10 bases respectively, with 18 bases between them. CDR3 amino acids: CASSGQVGGEQFF. The CDR3 DNA sequence: TGTGCCAGCTCAGGGCAAGTGGGAGGCGAGCAGTTCTTC.

This clone was detected once. The chain employs TRBV7-9 and TRBJ2-6, with TRBD1 identical over 7 bases. CDR3 length: 18 amino acids. Trimming took 5 bases from V and 0 from J; bases not matched to a gene: 10. CDR1 is SEHNR and CDR2 is FQNEAQ in the germline V gene (reference sequence). CDR3 nucleotide sequence: TGTGCCAGCAGCAAATTCCGGTCAGGGGGCTCTGGGGCCAACGTCCTGACTTTC. As protein: CASSKFRSGGSGANVLTF.

The chain couples TRBV5-1 to TRBJ2-7; 9 nucleotides line up with TRBD1. Trimming removed 2 bases from V and 5 bases from J; junction bases left unmatched: 2. The germline CDR1 and CDR2 sequences are SGHRS and YFSETQ. The CDR3 totals 13 residues. This chain's CDR3 is CASSLTGGNEQYF. The CDR3 DNA reads as TGCGCCAGCAGCTTAACAGGGGGCAACGAGCAGTACTTC.

V gene TRBV7-9 combines with J gene TRBJ2-5, with a tentative D call TRBD2 (6 bases). There are 14 residues in the CDR3. In germline, CDR1 is SEHNR, CDR2 FQNEAQ (reference sequence). V dropped 6 bases and J dropped 2 bases, with 13 bases sitting between them. The CDR3 nucleotides are TGTGCCAGCAGTCCCCGGGACTTACAAGAGACCCAGTACTTC. It is translated as CASSPRDLQETQYF.

This chain connects TRBV28 to TRBJ1-2; 10 bases fit TRBD1. This CDR3 has 15 residues. The V and J ends lost 3 bases and 5 bases, in that order; junction bases with no gene match: 6. Germline V gives CDR1 MDHEN, CDR2 SYDVKM. CDR3 region: CASSLARTGGYGYTF. The CDR3 DNA reads TGTGCCAGCAGTTTGGCTCGGACAGGGGGTTATGGCTACACCTTC.

The chain links TRBV5-5 to TRBJ1-1, with 7 nucleotides matching TRBD1. The CDR3 length is 14 residues. V was clipped by 4 bases and J by 6 bases; unmatched bases: 9. The germline CDR1 and CDR2 sequences are SGHKS and YYEKEE (reference sequence). The CDR3 loop reads CASSPPRQGSEAFF. Here the CDR3 DNA reads TGTGCCAGCAGCCCGCCCCGACAGGGCTCTGAAGCTTTCTTT.

This chain links TRBV28 with TRBJ1-4, with D unresolved. The CDR3 is made up of 15 amino acids. V was cut by 10 bases and J by 0 bases, with 15 bases left in between. CDR1 is MDHEN, CDR2 SYDVKM, per germline. DNA for the CDR3: TGTGCCACGAAAGGCGGGTGGACAACTAATGAAAAACTGTTTTTT. The encoded protein is CATKGGWTTNEKLFF.

CDR3 nucleotide sequence: TGTGCCATCAGGGGACTAGCGGGAGGGCTGGGGAATGAGCAGTTCTTC. Amino acids: CAIRGLAGGLGNEQFF. The V call is TRBV10-3, the J call TRBJ2-1; 16 nucleotides match TRBD2. From germline, CDR1 is ENHRY and CDR2 SYGVKD. The CDR3 extends over 16 amino acids. V was pared by 6 bases and J by 7 bases, with 6 bases of the junction left unmatched.

Here the CDR3 reads CASSPLRDSNSPLHF. In DNA form, the CDR3 reads TGTGCCAGCAGCCCACTCCGGGACAGTAATTCACCCCTCCACTTT. This chain uses TRBV7-9 with TRBJ1-6; 7 bases match TRBD1. Germline CDR1 SEHNR, CDR2 FQNEAQ (reference sequence). The junction had 7 bases not matched to a gene; V was cut back by 5 bases and J by 6 bases. The length of the CDR3 is 15 residues.

The V call is TRBV5-8, the J call TRBJ2-3; TRBD1 is a possible D gene (5 bases). CDR1 is SGHTS, CDR2 YDEGEE, per germline. Between the trimmed V and J ends, which lost 2 bases and 4 bases, there was a span of 14 bases. There are 15 residues in the CDR3. The CDR3: CASSFYAGSPDTQYF. The CDR3 DNA reads as TGTGCCAGCAGCTTTTACGCAGGGTCCCCAGATACGCAGTATTTT.

The genes are TRBV27 and TRBJ1-5; no definite D call. Germline CDR1 reads MNHEY; CDR2 reads SMNVEV (reference sequence). Trimming shortened V by 6 bases and J by 0 bases, and 12 bases separated the two germline ends. The CDR3 is made up of 15 amino acids. The CDR3 DNA sequence: TGTGCCAGCAGCCCTAGGTCAGATAGCAATCAGCCCCAGCATTTT. Translated, it gives CASSPRSDSNQPQHF.

The chain employs TRBV6-2 or TRBV6-3 and TRBJ2-7; possibly TRBD1 for D (6 bases). CDR1 and CDR2 from the germline V gene are MNHEY and SVGEGT. Trimming took off 5 bases at V and 0 bases at J, with 11 bases between the two ends. The CDR3 length is 14 residues. The CDR3 DNA is TGTGCCAGCAGTGCCCTCAGGGGCTCCTACGAGCAGTACTTC. This gives the protein CASSALRGSYEQYF.

This rearrangement joins TRBV19 to TRBJ1-2; 11 nucleotides align to TRBD1. The germline V gene encodes CDR1 LNHDA and CDR2 SQIVND (reference sequence). This CDR3 is 14 amino acids long. V lost 5 bases and J lost 6; bases outside the gene matches: 5. CDR3 coding DNA: TGTGCCAGTAGTGGGACAGGGGGTGTCAATGGCTACACCTTC. Translating gives CASSGTGGVNGYTF.

V and J are TRBV19 and TRBJ1-2; the match to TRBD1 covers 9 bases. Germline V gene lookup returns CDR1 LNHDA and CDR2 SQIVND (reference sequence). The CDR3 spans 13 residues. J was trimmed by 8 bases and V by 4 bases; bases with no gene match: 5. CDR3 sequence: CASSTTGGSGYTF. The DNA of the CDR3 is TGTGCCAGTAGTACGACAGGGGGTAGCGGCTACACCTTC. Variable domain in full (rest from reference TRBV19 and TRBJ1-2): DGGITQSPKYLFRKEGQNVTLSCEQNLNHDAMYWYRQDPGQGLRLIYYSQIVNDFQKGDIAEGYSVSREKKESFPLTVTSAQKNPTAFYLCASSTTGGSGYTFGSGTRLTVV.

The chain links TRBV27 to TRBJ2-1, with TRBD2 identical over 13 bases. This CDR3 is 15 amino acids long. The V and J ends lost 5 bases and 6 bases, in that order; junction bases with no gene match: 4. Germline V gene data show CDR1 as MNHEY and CDR2 as SMNVEV (reference sequence). The CDR3 nucleotides are TGTGCCAGCAGTACGGGGACTAGCGGGACCAATGAGCAGTTCTTC. This codes for CASSTGTSGTNEQFF.

V is TRBV9 and J is TRBJ2-7, with 7 positions matching TRBD2. Germline CDR1 is SGDLS and CDR2 is YYNGEE. The CDR3 consists of 14 residues. V shed 4 bases and J 6 bases; nucleotides not matched to a gene: 10. CDR3 amino acids: CASSPGGLEGEQYF. In DNA form, the CDR3 reads TGTGCCAGCAGCCCAGGTGGACTAGAAGGCGAGCAGTACTTC.

V usage is TRBV28 and J usage is TRBJ1-1; D unresolved. V was cut by 3 bases and J by 0 bases, with 8 bases left in between. Germline values: CDR1 MDHEN, CDR2 SYDVKM. The CDR3 runs 14 residues. The CDR3 bases are TGTGCCAGCAGTTTCCTGGGCATGAACACTGAAGCTTTCTTT. It translates to CASSFLGMNTEAFF.

The chain is built from TRBV3-1 (or the pseudogene TRBV3-2) and TRBJ2-7, with a weak D call TRBD2 (5 bases). This CDR3 comprises 15 residues. Germline values: CDR1 LGHDT, CDR2 YNNKEL (reference sequence). V gave up 0 bases and J gave up 3 bases, with 12 bases separating them. The CDR3 here is CASSQDGNRVYEQYF. As DNA, the CDR3 is TGTGCCAGCAGCCAAGACGGGAACCGAGTCTACGAGCAGTACTTC.

The chain has TRBV25-1 and TRBJ1-4; TRBD1 aligns across 9 bases. CDR1 MGHDK and CDR2 SYGVNS come from the germline V gene. The CDR3 extends over 18 amino acids. J was trimmed by 3 bases and V by 2 bases; bases with no gene match: 10. CDR3 residues: CASSEPHPGTGSNEKLFF. The CDR3 DNA reads as TGTGCCAGCAGTGAACCCCATCCCGGGACAGGGTCTAATGAAAAACTGTTTTTT.

This chain connects TRBV29-1 to TRBJ2-2; 8 nucleotides match TRBD2. Germline values: CDR1 SQVTM, CDR2 ANQGSEA. V was clipped by 4 bases and J by 6 bases; unmatched bases: 28. This CDR3 contains 21 residues. This CDR3 is CSVAFFGARSGSGRRAGELFF. The CDR3, as DNA: TGCAGCGTTGCCTTTTTTGGGGCCAGAAGCGGAAGCGGGAGACGGGCCGGGGAGCTGTTTTTT.

The V gene is TRBV30, the J gene TRBJ1-2; D might be TRBD1 (6 bases). The CDR3 spans 13 residues. Germline CDR1 and CDR2: GTSNPN and SVGIG (reference sequence). Trimming removed 0 bases at V and 5 bases at J, with 10 bases between. This CDR3 reads CAWSVLGGYGYTF. DNA for the CDR3: TGTGCCTGGAGTGTACTAGGGGGTTATGGCTACACCTTC.

This clone was counted a few times. The rearrangement joins TRBV28 to TRBJ2-7, with 7 bases identical to TRBD1. The CDR3 covers 16 residues. After removal of 7 bases from V and 6 bases from J, the junction contained 18 bases not matched to a gene. Germline CDR1 and CDR2: MDHEN and SYDVKM. The CDR3 is CASTSRLQGVIAEQYF. CDR3 nucleotide sequence: TGTGCCAGCACTTCTCGGCTTCAGGGGGTCATAGCCGAGCAGTACTTC.

The V and J genes are TRBV19 and TRBJ2-2, with 8 bases lining up with TRBD1. The germline V gene has CDR1 LNHDA and CDR2 SQIVND (reference sequence). The CDR3 totals 16 residues. Germline trimming cut 10 bases from V and 3 bases from J; bases unmatched to any gene: 13. As DNA, the CDR3 is TGTGCCACCTCCAAGATCAGGGGGCTAGACACCGGGGAGCTGTTTTTT. Encoded protein: CATSKIRGLDTGELFF.